The clone carrying this T cell receptor beta chain was counted once. Its specificity is unknown. The data were obtained in a study of shared clonotypes between healthy human individuals. General study findings and limits: Deeper or shallower sequencing was expected to change how clonotypes are shared among donors. Generation probabilities of non-shared clonotypes were lower (relative to those shared by all four donors).

DNA at approximately 200 ng, 25,000 to 35,000 T cell genomes, went into sorted-subset replicate PCRs. The protocol was immunoSEQ multiplex PCR, while the TCRdb copy is restricted to in-frame clones and leaves out a portion. Here the sample spans over 2 million clones, roughly 95% being singletons. The J segment lost 8 bases and the V segment lost 9 bases, leaving 12 bases of the junction unmatched. This CDR3 comprises 14 residues. Germline CDR1 and CDR2: SGHNT and YYREEE (reference sequence). This TCR was sampled from a young man in good health. The specimen sequenced was naive CD4+ T cells sorted from blood. Subset denoted: CD45RA+ positively selected. The chain uses TRBV5-4 and TRBJ2-3, with 10 bases aligning to TRBD2. The CDR3 DNA reads TGTGCCACCTCGGAGGCTAGCGGGAGTTCTACGCAGTATTTT. Amino acid sequence: CATSEASGSSTQYF.